This entry concerns a single TCR beta chain. This sample is part of a study of blood T cells in healthy people across ages. The second PCR ran about 6 to 12 cycles with a sample-barcoded 5' primer and J-beta primers. Each CDR3 protein gets one entry after TCRdb re-called the 5' RACE reads with MiXCR. The table has around 1.5 million distinct CDR3 sequences, roughly 32% seen once. This sequence was found in a woman aged 25 to 45 in good health. Sample: blood.

The CDR3 nucleotides are TGTGCCAGCAGCTGGGGGACTGGCGGGGTAATAGGGGAGCAGTACTTC. Its protein product is CASSWGTGGVIGEQYF. V and J are TRBV11-2 and TRBJ2-7; TRBD2 might be the D (6 bases). This CDR3 is built from 16 residues. Germline V lookup: CDR1 SGHAT, CDR2 FQNNGV. Trimming left V 4 bases short and J 7 bases short, with 23 bases between.